Sequencing of this T cell receptor (beta chain) was carried out in a study of shared clonotypes between healthy human individuals. Study-wide results and limits: Specimens sampled were limited to blood, with tissue repertoires likely differing. Even with large depth, rarefaction showed that sorted-subset sequencing was incomplete.

Method: immunoSEQ multiplex PCR; TCRdb's copy keeps in-frame clones and lacks some. The sample includes about 2.4 million clones, approximately 93% of them seen just once. As to this clone: What it binds is unknown.

The ends lost 6 bases at V and 2 bases at J; junction bases unmatched: 3. CDR1 and CDR2 (germline): MNHEY, SVGAGI. This CDR3 contains 14 residues. Adult donors, all healthy and HIV-negative, had no recent acute infections or vaccinations. Nashville, Tennessee was home to all donors, who were Caucasian adults. Sequencing was performed on naive CD4+ T cells from PBMCs. Subset specified: CD45RA+ positively selected. The source is a man aged 18 to 29 in good health. Some clones in this sample may be carry-over from other donors' samples. This sequence joins TRBV6-5 and TRBJ1-4, with 7 nucleotides matching TRBD1. CDR3 region: CASSMTGTNEKLFF. CDR3 nucleotides: TGTGCCAGCAGCATGACAGGGACTAATGAAAAACTGTTTTTT.